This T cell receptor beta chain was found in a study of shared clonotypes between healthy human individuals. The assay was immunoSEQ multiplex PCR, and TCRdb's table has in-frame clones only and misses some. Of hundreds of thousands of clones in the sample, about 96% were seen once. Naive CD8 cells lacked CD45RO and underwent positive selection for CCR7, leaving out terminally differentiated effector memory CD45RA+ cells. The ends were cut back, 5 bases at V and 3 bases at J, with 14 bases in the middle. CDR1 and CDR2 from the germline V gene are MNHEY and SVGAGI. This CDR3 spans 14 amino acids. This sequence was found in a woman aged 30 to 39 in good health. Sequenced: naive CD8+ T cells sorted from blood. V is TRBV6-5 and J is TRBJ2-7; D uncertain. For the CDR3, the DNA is TGTGCCAGCAGTCCAAGACCCCCCTACTACGAGCAGTACTTC. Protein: CASSPRPPYYEQYF.